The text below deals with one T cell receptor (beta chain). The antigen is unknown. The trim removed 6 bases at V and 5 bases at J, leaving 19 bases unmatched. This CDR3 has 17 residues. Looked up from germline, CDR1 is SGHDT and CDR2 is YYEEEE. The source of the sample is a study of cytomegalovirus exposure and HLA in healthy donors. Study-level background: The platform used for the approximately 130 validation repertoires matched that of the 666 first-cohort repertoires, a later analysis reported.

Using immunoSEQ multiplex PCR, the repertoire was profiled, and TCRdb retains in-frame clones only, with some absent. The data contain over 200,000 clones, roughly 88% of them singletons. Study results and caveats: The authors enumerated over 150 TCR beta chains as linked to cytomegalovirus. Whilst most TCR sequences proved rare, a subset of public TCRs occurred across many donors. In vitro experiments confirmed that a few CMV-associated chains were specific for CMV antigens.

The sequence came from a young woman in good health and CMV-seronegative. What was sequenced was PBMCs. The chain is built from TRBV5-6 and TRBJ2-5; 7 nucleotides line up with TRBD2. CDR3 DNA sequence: TGTGCCAGCACCACCCGTCTAGCGGAATTCCTCGGGGAGACCCAGTACTTC. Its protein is CASTTRLAEFLGETQYF.